One sample yielded the 17 T cell receptor beta chains listed below, sequenced in a study of T cell repertoires in cytomegalovirus infection. TCRdb used MiXCR to reprocess the reads, holding one entry per CDR3 protein. The table lists under 600,000 distinct CDR3 sequences, approximately 17% of them singletons, with 20% to 30% in the top ten. The source material was CD8+ T cells from PBMCs. These receptors originate from a human donor in good health (CMV status not recorded). Some clones in this sample may be carry-over from other donors' samples.

This chain uses TRBV5-4 with TRBJ2-2; D not certain. This CDR3 contains 15 residues. V was trimmed by 0 bases and J by 1 base, leaving 7 bases between them. Germline CDR1 SGHNT, CDR2 YYREEE (reference sequence). This chain's CDR3 is CASSLVSRNTGELFF. The CDR3 DNA is TGTGCCAGCAGCTTGGTGTCGCGGAACACCGGGGAGCTGTTTTTT.

The chain combines TRBV10-1 with TRBJ2-1; 9 bases fit TRBD2. Germline V CDR1 and CDR2: WNHNN, SYGVQD (reference sequence). The CDR3 totals 15 residues. The V segment lost 4 bases and the J segment 7 bases; nucleotides outside the gene matches: 8. This CDR3 reads CASSGSGGRDNEQFF. CDR3 sequence (DNA): TGCGCCAGCAGTGGGAGCGGGGGGCGTGATAATGAGCAGTTCTTC.

This clonotype appeared many times. The genes are TRBV7-8 and TRBJ2-7; 9 bases map to TRBD1. Losses at the gene ends were 5 bases for V and 6 bases for J; bases not matched to a gene: 8. This CDR3 has 14 amino acids. Germline V gene sequence: CDR1 SGHVS, CDR2 FQNEAQ. CDR3 DNA sequence: TGTGCCAGCAGCACCCGCGGGACAGGGCGCGAGCAGTACTTC. The encoded protein is CASSTRGTGREQYF. Supplemented by reference TRBV7-8 and TRBJ2-7, the full variable domain reads GAGVSQSPRYKVAKRGQDVALRCDPISGHVSLFWYQQALGQGPEFLTYFQNEAQLDKSGLPSDRFFAERPEGSVSTLKIQRTQQEDSAVYLCASSTRGTGREQYFGPGTRLTVT.

This clonotype was detected ten times or more. V and J are TRBV7-6 and TRBJ1-1, with D perhaps matching TRBD1 (6 bases). The CDR3 length is 13 residues. Trimming took off 5 bases at V and 7 bases at J, with 14 bases between the two ends. Germline CDR1 is SGHVS and CDR2 is FNYEAQ. CDR3 nucleotides: TGTGCCAGCAGCGCTACAGGGAGGGATGAAGCTTTCTTT. Its protein is CASSATGRDEAFF.

There are many counts of this clonotype. The chain links TRBV30 to TRBJ1-1; D is possibly TRBD1 (6 bases). Germline loops: CDR1 GTSNPN, CDR2 SVGIG (reference sequence). CDR3 length: 15 residues. With 0 bases removed from V and 4 bases from J, the gap between germline ends came to 15 bases. CDR3 nucleotide sequence: TGTGCCTGGAGTGTGGGGGGCAGGGTTGGCACTGAAGCTTTCTTT. Amino acid sequence: CAWSVGGRVGTEAFF. The full variable domain, rest sourced from reference TRBV30 and TRBJ1-1, is SQTIHQWPATLVQPVGSPLSLECTVEGTSNPNLYWYRQAAGRGLQLLFYSVGIGQISSEVPQNLSASRPQDRQFILSSKKLLLSDSGFYLCAWSVGGRVGTEAFFGQGTRLTVV.

This clonotype was counted at least ten times. The gene calls are TRBV20-1 and TRBJ2-3, with 11 bases matching TRBD2. Germline-derived CDR1 and CDR2 are DFQATT and SNEGSKA (reference sequence). V was pared by 6 bases and J by 4 bases, with 21 bases of the junction left unmatched. The CDR3 is 19 residues long. The CDR3 DNA follows: TGCAGTGCGGCTTCAGGGTGGGCTAGCGGGGGGAATCCGCCAGATACGCAGTATTTT. Its protein is CSAASGWASGGNPPDTQYF.

The chain uses TRBV4-1 and TRBJ1-5; D is unclear. Germline V lookup: CDR1 MGHRA, CDR2 YSYEKL. The CDR3 has 15 residues. The V end lost 1 base, the J end lost 12 bases, and 19 bases lay between the germline ends. CDR3 protein: CASSQVSRSNQFQHF. CDR3 DNA sequence: TGCGCCAGCAGCCAAGTGTCCAGGAGCAATCAGTTCCAGCATTTT.

This clonotype was seen many times. The V and J genes are TRBV7-3 and TRBJ2-7; TRBD2 aligns across 9 bases. Germline V gives CDR1 SGHTA, CDR2 FQGTGA. CDR3 length equals 15 residues. The junction had 12 bases not matched to a gene; V was cut back by 5 bases and J by 7 bases. CDR3 bases: TGTGCCAGCAGCCCGATAGCGGGGGTGACTATTGAGCAGTACTTC. Residues: CASSPIAGVTIEQYF.

This chain connects TRBV20-1 to TRBJ1-2; 7 nucleotides align to TRBD1. Germline trimming cut 4 bases from V and 2 bases from J; bases unmatched to any gene: 10. The germline CDR1 and CDR2 sequences are DFQATT and SNEGSKA (reference sequence). The CDR3 loop spans 15 amino acids. The CDR3: CSAKVVRTGNYGYTF. CDR3 DNA sequence: TGCAGTGCTAAGGTAGTTCGGACAGGCAACTATGGCTACACCTTC.

Only a few counts were recorded for this clonotype. The chain employs TRBV4-1 and TRBJ1-6; no clear D. CDR1 MGHRA and CDR2 YSYEKL come from the germline V gene. Trimming pared 1 base from V and 3 bases from J, leaving 10 bases between. The CDR3 totals 16 residues. In DNA form, the CDR3 reads TGCGCCAGCAGCCAAGCGGCAGCGGTCTATAATTCACCCCTCCACTTT. Protein: CASSQAAAVYNSPLHF.

This clonotype was counted ten times or more. The chain uses TRBV12-3 or TRBV12-4 and TRBJ1-1, with D uncertain. This CDR3 has 14 amino acids. Trimming took off 4 bases at V and 6 bases at J, with 15 bases between the two ends. In nucleotides, the CDR3 is TGTGCCAGCAGTTCCCTTATACTATGGGCTGAAGCTTTCTTT. Its translation: CASSSLILWAEAFF.

This clonotype was recorded many times. The CDR3 is CASSSSVGGLTDTQYF. In DNA, the CDR3 is TGTGCCAGCAGCTCAAGTGTCGGGGGGCTGACAGATACGCAGTATTTT. This rearrangement joins TRBV7-9 to TRBJ2-3; TRBD2 is a possible D gene (7 bases). Germline V gene sequence: CDR1 SEHNR, CDR2 FQNEAQ (reference sequence). The CDR3 has 16 amino acids. V was cut by 4 bases and J by 3 bases, with 17 bases left in between. Filled out from reference TRBV7-9 and TRBJ2-3, the complete variable domain reads DTGVSQNPRHKITKRGQNVTFRCDPISEHNRLYWYRQTLGQGPEFLTYFQNEAQLEKSRLLSDRFSAERPKGSFSTLEIQRTEQGDSAMYLCASSSSVGGLTDTQYFGPGTRLTVL.

This chain joins TRBV9 and TRBJ2-5; 7 positions agree with TRBD1. The germline CDR1 and CDR2 sequences are SGDLS and YYNGEE. The CDR3 is made up of 15 amino acids. V was pared by 4 bases and J by 1 base, with 7 bases of the junction left unmatched. CDR3 coding DNA: TGTGCCAGCAGCCCGAACAGGGGCCTCCAAGAGACCCAGTACTTC. This codes for CASSPNRGLQETQYF.

This clonotype was detected many times. DNA of the CDR3: TGTGCCAGCAGCTTAAAGGGTGGAATCCGGTGGGATACGCAGTATTTT. As protein: CASSLKGGIRWDTQYF. The chain is built from TRBV7-6 and TRBJ2-3; no clear D gene. Trimming pared 2 bases from V and 6 bases from J, leaving 18 bases between. CDR1 and CDR2 from the germline V gene are SGHVS and FNYEAQ. The CDR3 totals 16 residues.

This clonotype has a count of ten or more. The chain has TRBV7-6 and TRBJ2-1; D might be TRBD2 (5 bases). The germline V gene has CDR1 SGHVS and CDR2 FNYEAQ. Trimming left V 4 bases short and J 8 bases short, with 12 bases between. The CDR3 sequence is 13 residues long. CDR3 in DNA: TGTGCCAGCAGCTCGAGTCGGGGATATGAGCAGTTCTTC. Translating it yields CASSSSRGYEQFF.

In this sample, this clonotype turned up many times. The chain links TRBV27 to TRBJ2-1; 13 bases are a match to TRBD2. Trimming at V came to 4 bases and at J to 9 bases, leaving 12 bases not matched to a gene. This CDR3 has 17 residues. Looked up from germline, CDR1 is MNHEY and CDR2 is SMNVEV (reference sequence). CDR3 coding DNA: TGTGCCAGCAGTTCCAGGACTAGCGGGGGTCGGAGAGGTGAGCAGTTCTTC. This encodes CASSSRTSGGRRGEQFF.

The sample holds a few counts of this clonotype. This sequence joins TRBV16 and TRBJ2-7; the D is unclear. The CDR3 loop spans 13 amino acids. V lost 0 bases, J lost 4 bases, and 7 bases lay in between. Germline lookup yields CDR1 KGHSY and CDR2 FQNENV. The CDR3 region has the DNA TGTGCCAGCAGCCAATCAATAGTTTACGAGCAGTACTTC. This codes for CASSQSIVYEQYF.